This TCR beta chain was recorded in a study of blood T cell repertoires in COVID-19. About the study: Sources were T cells, B-cell-depleted T cells, or PBMCs; the material itself was cDNA or gDNA.

The protocol was immunoSEQ multiplex PCR, while the TCRdb copy is restricted to in-frame clones and leaves out a portion. The sample includes approximately 110,000 clones, around 85% seen only once; the top ten take about 3%. The germline V gene encodes CDR1 MNHEY and CDR2 SVGAGI. This CDR3 comprises 15 residues. Germline trimming cut 3 bases from V and 2 bases from J; bases unmatched to any gene: 6. This chain connects TRBV6-5 to TRBJ2-7, with TRBD1 identical over 8 bases. Sequencing used peripheral blood. The TCR was taken from a woman older than 75 with COVID-19, enrolled during active disease. This CDR3 reads CASSYGDRRTYEQYF. CDR3 sequence (DNA): TGTGCCAGCAGTTATGGGGACAGGCGGACCTACGAGCAGTACTTC.